Following are 18 T cell receptor beta chains from one sample sequenced in a study of Ad26.COV2.S vaccination and SARS-CoV-2 variants. Method: immunoSEQ multiplex PCR; TCRdb's copy keeps in-frame clones and lacks some. The repertoire holds roughly 400,000 clones, with about 92% as singletons. Sample treatment: 15 to 20 received Ad26.COV2.S at low or high dose, single or two shots; about 5 received placebo; per-sample allocation not given. Samples came from day 63 after the first vaccine or placebo injection. Sequenced material: peripheral blood, taken in a trial of Ad26.COV2.S vaccine versus placebo. These receptors all come from a person between 18 and 65 years old who received the Ad26.COV2.S COVID-19 vaccine or a placebo.

This clone showed up just once. The J gene is TRBJ2-3, the V gene TRBV5-1; the D is unclear. Germline values: CDR1 SGHRS, CDR2 YFSETQ. V lost 0 bases and J lost 5, with 7 bases in between. The CDR3 loop spans 13 amino acids. The CDR3 coding sequence is TGCGCCAGCAGCTTGGAGTGGGAAGATACGCAGTATTTT. This codes for CASSLEWEDTQYF.

This clone occurred a few times. The V call is TRBV30, the J call TRBJ1-6, with D perhaps TRBD1 (6 bases). V was shortened by 7 bases and J by 4 bases, with 11 bases between the two germline ends. Per germline, CDR1 GTSNPN and CDR2 SVGIG (reference sequence). This CDR3 has 13 residues. The CDR3 reads CAYKQGYNSPLHF. CDR3 nucleotides: TGTGCCTACAAACAGGGTTATAATTCACCCCTCCACTTT. Drawing the rest from reference TRBV30 and TRBJ1-6, the complete variable domain is SQTIHQWPATLVQPVGSPLSLECTVEGTSNPNLYWYRQAAGRGLQLLFYSVGIGQISSEVPQNLSASRPQDRQFILSSKKLLLSDSGFYLCAYKQGYNSPLHFGNGTRLTVT.

Regarding this clone: Other DNA sequences from this sample encode an identical CDR3 as well. The J gene is TRBJ2-7, the V gene TRBV19; D might be TRBD2 (5 bases). Germline loops: CDR1 LNHDA, CDR2 SQIVND (reference sequence). The CDR3 covers 14 residues. Trimming removed 2 bases at V and 2 bases at J, with 10 bases between. The CDR3 region is CASSISDGTYEQYF. The CDR3 DNA sequence: TGTGCCAGTAGTATATCTGACGGGACCTACGAGCAGTACTTC.

This clone appeared once. The V and J genes are TRBV6-5 and TRBJ2-5, with D hard to call. The CDR3 has 15 residues. Germline V CDR1 and CDR2: MNHEY, SVGAGI. V was pared by 3 bases and J by 0 bases, with 11 bases between. In nucleotides, the CDR3 is TGTGCCAGCAGTTATGGGCTAGGCTACCAAGAGACCCAGTACTTC. Protein sequence: CASSYGLGYQETQYF.

This chain joins TRBV6-2 or TRBV6-3 and TRBJ1-2, with a tentative D call TRBD1 (6 bases). Germline V gene lookup returns CDR1 MNHEY and CDR2 SVGEGT. V lost 0 bases to trimming and J lost 5 bases, with 16 bases between them. The CDR3 length is 16 residues. This chain's CDR3 is CASSYSLIAGDYGYTF. The CDR3 bases are TGTGCCAGCAGTTACTCTCTGATTGCAGGGGATTATGGCTACACCTTC.

Here the CDR3 reads CASRSPGGEKLFF. In nucleotides, the CDR3 is TGTGCCAGCAGGTCCCCCGGGGGTGAAAAACTGTTTTTT. The gene calls are TRBV6-5 and TRBJ1-4, with D possibly TRBD1 on 5 matching bases. This CDR3 comprises 13 residues. V was cut by 6 bases and J by 7 bases, with 12 bases left in between. Germline values: CDR1 MNHEY, CDR2 SVGAGI.

This clone was picked up one time. The CDR3 DNA sequence: TGTGCCAGCTCCCCGATGCTTGTCACGGATGCAACTAATGAAAAACTGTTTTTT. As protein: CASSPMLVTDATNEKLFF. This chain joins TRBV18 and TRBJ1-4; D is undetermined. CDR3 length equals 18 residues. The germline V gene has CDR1 KGHSH and CDR2 LQKENI. Trimming pared 6 bases from V and 0 bases from J, leaving 20 bases between.

The J gene is TRBJ1-2, the V gene TRBV15; D not resolved. CDR3 length equals 14 residues. V lost 0 bases to trimming and J lost 0 bases, with 5 bases between them. Germline V gene data show CDR1 as LNHNV and CDR2 as YYDKDF (reference sequence). Here the CDR3 DNA reads TGTGCCACCAGCAGAGATGGGTCTAACTATGGCTACACCTTC. It encodes CATSRDGSNYGYTF.

The V and J genes are TRBV18 and TRBJ2-3; 7 bases map to TRBD1. V lost 1 base to trimming and J lost 0 bases; unmatched junction nucleotides: 4. This CDR3 is built from 16 residues. CDR1 is KGHSH, CDR2 LQKENI, per germline. The CDR3 coding sequence is TGTGCCAGCTCACCACAGACAGGGCGAAGCACAGATACGCAGTATTTT. It is translated as CASSPQTGRSTDTQYF.

The chain has TRBV29-1 and TRBJ2-3; 7 bases agree with TRBD1. V lost 5 bases, J lost 1 base, and 12 bases stayed unmatched. The CDR3 covers 16 residues. The germline V gene has CDR1 SQVTM and CDR2 ANQGSEA. This chain's CDR3 is CSVSGNTGAGTDTQYF. The CDR3 DNA is TGCAGCGTTTCCGGTAATACAGGGGCCGGCACAGATACGCAGTATTTT.

This rearrangement joins TRBV7-6 to TRBJ2-5; perhaps D is TRBD1 or TRBD2 (6 bases each). Germline CDR1 SGHVS, CDR2 FNYEAQ. This CDR3 has 14 amino acids. V was pared by 4 bases and J by 5 bases, with 14 bases between. In DNA form, the CDR3 reads TGTGCCAGCAGCTCCCACGGGGGCCTGGAGACCCAGTACTTC. Translating gives CASSSHGGLETQYF.

The CDR3 coding sequence is TGTGCCAGCAGTTACAGTAGGGGGACCCAGTACTTC. Its translation: CASSYSRGTQYF. The chain is built from TRBV6-2 or TRBV6-3 and TRBJ2-5; D might be TRBD1 (5 bases). With 2 bases removed from V and 7 bases from J, the gap between germline ends came to 8 bases. The germline gives CDR1 MNHEY, CDR2 SVGEGT. This CDR3 contains 12 residues.

This sequence joins TRBV5-1 and TRBJ2-7; 14 bases map to TRBD2. The junction had 1 base not matched to a gene; V was cut back by 4 bases and J by 4 bases. The CDR3 contains 14 residues. Germline CDR1 is SGHRS and CDR2 is YFSETQ. DNA for the CDR3: TGCGCCAGCAGCGGGACTAGCGGGGGTTACGAGCAGTACTTC. This encodes CASSGTSGGYEQYF.

The chain is built from TRBV28 and TRBJ1-6, with D maybe TRBD1 (5 bases). The CDR3 covers 17 residues. V was pared by 5 bases and J by 4 bases, with 18 bases between. Germline CDR1 and CDR2: MDHEN and SYDVKM. Here the CDR3 reads CASSVTTGILYNSPLHF. The CDR3 DNA sequence: TGTGCCAGCAGTGTAACAACAGGAATCCTGTATAATTCACCCCTCCACTTT.

This chain connects TRBV7-8 to TRBJ1-1; D uncertain. The CDR3 loop spans 12 amino acids. V lost 6 bases and J lost 6, with 11 bases in between. The germline CDR1 and CDR2 sequences are SGHVS and FQNEAQ. The CDR3 DNA sequence: TGTGCCAGCAGAACAGACTCCCCTGAAGCTTTCTTT. Its translation is CASRTDSPEAFF. The whole variable domain, remainder taken from reference TRBV7-8 and TRBJ1-1, is GAGVSQSPRYKVAKRGQDVALRCDPISGHVSLFWYQQALGQGPEFLTYFQNEAQLDKSGLPSDRFFAERPEGSVSTLKIQRTQQEDSAVYLCASRTDSPEAFFGQGTRLTVV.

The V call is TRBV5-1, the J call TRBJ2-3, with D perhaps matching TRBD2 (6 bases). V lost 0 bases, J lost 7 bases, and 15 bases lay in between. The CDR3 is 15 residues long. The V gene's germline CDR1 is SGHRS and CDR2 YFSETQ. CDR3 protein: CASSLEGTPTYTQYF. CDR3 nucleotides: TGCGCCAGCAGCTTGGAAGGGACTCCCACGTATACGCAGTATTTT.

The chain recombines TRBV12-3 or TRBV12-4 with TRBJ2-1; unclear D gene. V was trimmed by 3 bases and J by 7 bases, leaving 10 bases between them. CDR3 size: 13 residues. CDR3 residues: CASSLGAPNEQFF. The CDR3 DNA reads TGTGCCAGCAGTTTGGGCGCCCCTAATGAGCAGTTCTTC.

The CDR3 spells CASSQDGIGTHSGANVLTF. CDR3 nucleotide sequence: TGCGCCAGCAGCCAAGATGGTATAGGGACTCACTCTGGGGCCAACGTCCTGACTTTC. The V gene is TRBV4-3, the J gene TRBJ2-6; a possible D gene is TRBD2 (6 bases). Trimming took 0 bases from V and 0 from J, leaving 15 bases between them. Germline CDR1 is LGHNA and CDR2 is YSLEER. There are 19 residues in the CDR3.